The rows below give T cell receptor beta chains drawn from one sample of a study of CD8+ T cells in alopecia areata. The repertoire was sequenced with immunoSEQ multiplex PCR; TCRdb's copy has only in-frame clones and lacks some. Here the sample spans 75,000 to 100,000 clones, 70% to 80% being singletons. The material sequenced was CD8+ T cells sorted from blood, taken around week 44, from a patient treated with tofacitinib. These receptors originate from a human donor with alopecia areata. Each CDR3 is given with its conserved first and last residue. D genes are given only for firm matches. Only some rows state a clone size, as once, few, many or a class for expanded clones.

TRBV6-5,NA,NA,TRBJ2-7,CASSSGFTGRPYEQYF,TGTGCCAGCAGTTCCGGGTTTACGGGACGGCCCTACGAGCAGTACTTC
TRBV7-3,NA,NA,TRBJ2-2,CASSLDLSTGELFF,TGTGCCAGCAGCTTGGACCTATCCACCGGGGAGCTGTTTTTT
TRBV9,TRBD1,NA,TRBJ2-1,CASSGIDRGEQFF,TGTGCCAGCAGCGGGATTGACAGGGGTGAGCAGTTCTTC
TRBV7-9,TRBD2,NA,TRBJ2-3,CASSQLAGADTQYF,TGTGCCAGCAGCCAACTAGCGGGGGCAGATACGCAGTATTTT
TRBV11-2,TRBD2,few,TRBJ2-1,CASTESGAEQFF,TGTGCCAGCACCGAGAGCGGGGCTGAGCAGTTCTTC
TRBV29-1,TRBD2,few,TRBJ2-1,CSVYGLAATNEQFF,TGCAGCGTTTATGGACTAGCGGCGACGAATGAGCAGTTCTTC
TRBV7-6,TRBD1,once,TRBJ2-1,CASSLGQGGNEQFF,TGTGCCAGCAGCTTGGGACAGGGTGGAAATGAGCAGTTCTTC
TRBV7-2,NA,NA,TRBJ2-1,CASSLALVGSYNEQFF,TGTGCCAGCAGCTTGGCTTTAGTAGGGTCCTACAATGAGCAGTTCTTC
TRBV19,NA,NA,TRBJ2-7,CASSIEHLRGYEQYF,TGTGCCAGTAGTATTGAGCATCTCCGAGGGTACGAGCAGTACTTC
TRBV10-2,NA,NA,TRBJ2-7,CASRGYEQYF,TGCGCCAGCCGGGGGTACGAGCAGTACTTC
TRBV27,TRBD1,many,TRBJ1-1,CASRTGGRSEAFF,TGTGCCAGCAGGACAGGGGGCCGGTCTGAAGCTTTCTTT
TRBV6-5,NA,NA,TRBJ1-2,CASSYSTGRIYGYTF,TGTGCCAGCAGTTACTCTACGGGCAGGATCTATGGCTACACCTTC
TRBV4-3,TRBD2,NA,TRBJ2-1,CASSQLTVTGTSGGAGYNEQFF,TGCGCCAGCAGCCAACTGACAGTTACGGGGACTAGCGGGGGGGCAGGGTACAATGAGCAGTTCTTC
TRBV7-6,NA,NA,TRBJ2-3,CASSSRDPLTDTQYF,TGTGCCAGCAGCTCCCGGGACCCCCTGACAGATACGCAGTATTTT
TRBV9,TRBD1,NA,TRBJ2-3,CASSVAGTGRSADTQYF,TGTGCCAGCAGCGTAGCGGGGACAGGGAGGTCCGCAGATACGCAGTATTTT
TRBV7-2,NA,NA,TRBJ2-3,CASSPLLNTDTQYF,TGTGCCAGCAGCCCACTACTAAATACAGATACGCAGTATTTT
TRBV27,TRBD2,NA,TRBJ2-7,CASSWRGSPYEQYF,TGTGCCAGCAGTTGGCGGGGGTCCCCCTACGAGCAGTACTTC
TRBV27,TRBD2,NA,TRBJ2-1,CASSLRRGGHNEQFF,TGTGCCAGCAGTTTAAGGCGGGGGGGCCACAATGAGCAGTTCTTC
TRBV4-3,TRBD1,NA,TRBJ1-1,CASSQDGTTGGVGAFF,TGCGCCAGCAGCCAAGATGGGACGACAGGGGGAGTAGGAGCTTTCTTT
TRBV5-6,NA,NA,TRBJ1-1,CASSWWDNPLNTEAFF,TGTGCCAGCAGCTGGTGGGACAATCCATTGAACACTGAAGCTTTCTTT
TRBV11-2,NA,few,TRBJ2-3,CASAKVGGERGTQYF,TGTGCCAGCGCTAAAGTGGGGGGCGAAAGGGGTACGCAGTATTTT
TRBV14,NA,NA,TRBJ2-3,CASSQDLSRLGGEDTQYF,TGTGCCAGCAGCCAAGATCTCTCAAGACTAGGAGGGGAAGATACGCAGTATTTT
TRBV14,NA,NA,TRBJ1-2,CASSHLEAVGNYGYTF,TGTGCCAGCAGCCACCTGGAGGCGGTCGGGAACTATGGCTACACCTTC
TRBV6-1,NA,NA,TRBJ2-1,CASFWERNEQFF,TGTGCCAGCTTCTGGGAAAGGAATGAGCAGTTCTTC
TRBV13,TRBD1,NA,TRBJ2-7,CASSPGTDRGRNEQYF,TGTGCCAGCAGCCCCGGAACCGACAGGGGGCGCAACGAGCAGTACTTC
TRBV27,TRBD1,NA,TRBJ2-6,CASRHRGTGANVLTF,TGTGCCAGCAGGCACAGGGGAACTGGGGCCAACGTCCTGACTTTC
TRBV25-1,NA,medium-sized,TRBJ2-5,CASSIIEKTQYF,TGTGCCAGCAGTATTATCGAGAAGACCCAGTACTTC
TRBV14,NA,NA,TRBJ2-7,CASSRLGKSYEQYF,TGTGCCAGCAGTCGCTTGGGGAAATCCTACGAGCAGTACTTC
TRBV14,TRBD1,once,TRBJ1-2,CASSLIETGTGGRNGYTF,TGTGCCAGCAGCCTCATCGAGACCGGGACAGGGGGAAGAAATGGCTACACCTTC
TRBV6-5,NA,NA,TRBJ2-3,CASSYTLASDTQYF,TGTGCCAGCAGTTATACGCTGGCAAGCGATACGCAGTATTTT
TRBV5-6,TRBD2,NA,TRBJ2-1,CASSPEAGNEQFF,TGTGCCAGCAGCCCCGAAGCGGGGAATGAGCAGTTCTTC
TRBV7-8,NA,few,TRBJ2-5,CASRGRGEETQYF,TGTGCCAGCAGAGGGCGGGGCGAAGAGACCCAGTACTTC
TRBV7-9,TRBD2,NA,TRBJ2-1,CASSFTGTSDGANEQFF,TGTGCCAGCAGCTTCACCGGGACTAGCGATGGAGCCAATGAGCAGTTCTTC
TRBV7-9,TRBD2,NA,TRBJ2-3,CASTPTPTSGVNTDTQYF,TGTGCCAGCACCCCCACCCCCACTAGCGGGGTAAACACAGATACGCAGTATTTT
TRBV4-3,NA,NA,TRBJ1-2,CASSQDRGSDGYTF,TGCGCCAGCAGCCAAGATAGGGGTTCAGATGGCTACACCTTC
TRBV4-3,NA,NA,TRBJ2-7,CASSQRDRDEQYF,TGCGCCAGCAGCCAGAGGGATCGCGACGAGCAGTACTTC
TRBV10-2,NA,NA,TRBJ1-5,CASSPVNQPQHF,TGCGCCAGCAGTCCGGTGAATCAGCCCCAGCATTTT
TRBV4-3,NA,NA,TRBJ1-2,CASSQDRGAYGYTF,TGCGCCAGCAGCCAAGATAGGGGGGCCTATGGCTACACCTTC
TRBV27,NA,NA,TRBJ1-2,CASSLGGQRGDGYTF,TGTGCCAGCAGTTTAGGAGGGCAGCGAGGGGATGGCTACACCTTC
TRBV4-2,NA,NA,TRBJ2-1,CASSQDSQGEQFF,TGTGCCAGCAGCCAAGATAGCCAAGGGGAGCAGTTCTTC
TRBV27,NA,NA,TRBJ2-3,CASSSETTDTQYF,TGTGCCAGCAGTTCGGAGACCACAGATACGCAGTATTTT
TRBV29-1,NA,NA,TRBJ2-1,CSVVGGSYNEQFF,TGCAGCGTTGTGGGGGGCTCCTACAATGAGCAGTTCTTC
TRBV7-9,NA,NA,TRBJ1-1,CASSILPTEAFF,TGTGCCAGCAGCATCCTGCCCACTGAAGCTTTCTTT
TRBV7-9,NA,NA,TRBJ1-1,CASSPSAKTEAFF,TGTGCCAGCAGCCCCTCGGCTAAGACTGAAGCTTTCTTT